These T cell receptor beta chains were read from a single sample in a study of blood T cell repertoires in COVID-19. Profiled with immunoSEQ multiplex PCR; TCRdb holds only in-frame clones, not every one. Altogether about 90,000 clones are present, around four fifths being singletons, with the ten largest covering 10% to 15%. Sequencing used peripheral blood. The receptors were gathered from a woman aged 70 to 79 with active or convalescent COVID-19. Both conserved end residues are part of each CDR3. A D gene is named only where the DNA matches it firmly. Clone size is not always given. Where it is, it says once, few, many or a class for expanded clones.

>TRBD1|once|TRBV6-6|TRBJ2-1
TGTGCCAGCAGAACGGGGGGGACAGGGGGCAGTGAGCAGTTCTTC
CASRTGGTGGSEQFF
>TRBD2|NA|TRBV6-2/TRBV6-3|TRBJ2-1
TGTGCCAGCAGTTGGGGGGGTGAGCAGTTCTTC
CASSWGGEQFF
>NA|NA|TRBV5-4|TRBJ1-2
TGTGCCAGCAGCTTGGTTAGGTCCGGGGAGTCCTATGGCTACACCTTC
CASSLVRSGESYGYTF
>NA|few|TRBV15|TRBJ1-5
TGTGCCACCAGCAGAACAGGGACTAGACAGCCCCAGCATTTT
CATSRTGTRQPQHF
>NA|once|TRBV28|TRBJ1-2
TGTGCCAGCTGCGAGGGAGGGGCTAACTATGGCTACACCTTC
CASCEGGANYGYTF
>NA|NA|TRBV19|TRBJ2-3
TGTGCCAGTAGTACAAGGACAGGGAGGGAGAGCACAGATACGCAGTATTTT
CASSTRTGRESTDTQYF
>TRBD1|NA|TRBV7-9|TRBJ2-7
TGTGCCAGCAGCTTAGGGACAGGGTCCTACGAGCAGTACTTC
CASSLGTGSYEQYF
>TRBD1|NA|TRBV9|TRBJ1-4
TGTGCCAGCAGCGTAGGTGGTGCCGGGACAGCCCCAGAAAAACTGTTTTTT
CASSVGGAGTAPEKLFF
>NA|NA|TRBV9|TRBJ1-3
TGTGCCAGCAGCGCTACAGGGTCTGGAAACACCATATATTTT
CASSATGSGNTIYF
>TRBD1|NA|TRBV29-1|TRBJ2-7
TGCAGCGTTGTGCCCTCGGGACAGGGGTCGAAGCAGTACTTC
CSVVPSGQGSKQYF
>NA|NA|TRBV24-1|TRBJ1-5
TGTGCCACCAGTGATCCAACTGAGGGTTATGACAATCAGCCCCAGCATTTT
CATSDPTEGYDNQPQHF
>NA|NA|TRBV28|TRBJ2-7
TGTGCCAGCAGCCCCCCGACATTTAGCTCCTACGAGCAGTACTTC
CASSPPTFSSYEQYF
>TRBD1|NA|TRBV6-6|TRBJ1-6
TGTGCCAGCAGTTACGGGACAGGGACGAATTCACCCCTCCACTTT
CASSYGTGTNSPLHF
>TRBD2|NA|TRBV27|TRBJ2-1
TGTGCCAGCAGACTCACGGGGGGGACTCACAATGAGCAGTTCTTC
CASRLTGGTHNEQFF
>NA|NA|TRBV4-3|TRBJ2-1
TGCGCCAGCAGCCCCCTAAGGGACTGGGGGTACAATGAGCAGTTCTTC
CASSPLRDWGYNEQFF
>NA|NA|TRBV28|TRBJ1-5
TGTGCCACTCAAACAGGGAATCAGCCCCAGCATTTT
CATQTGNQPQHF
>TRBD1|NA|TRBV6-2/TRBV6-3|TRBJ1-5
TGTGCCAGCAGTCGCTACGCAGGGACAGTTAGCAATCAGCCCCAGCATTTT
CASSRYAGTVSNQPQHF
>NA|NA|TRBV6-5|TRBJ1-1
TGTGCCAGCCGACGTTATCAGGGCTCCGAAGCTTTCTTT
CASRRYQGSEAFF
>NA|NA|TRBV7-2|TRBJ2-1
TGTGCCAGCAGCTTTGGCGGGGCCGGCTTGGATGAGCAGTTCTTC
CASSFGGAGLDEQFF
>TRBD1|NA|TRBV5-4|TRBJ1-2
TGTGCCAGCAGCTTCGACAGGGACTATGGCTACACCTTC
CASSFDRDYGYTF
>NA|NA|TRBV11-3|TRBJ2-3
TGTGCCAGCAGCCCGAGCACAGATACGCAGTATTTT
CASSPSTDTQYF
>NA|NA|TRBV15|TRBJ2-3
TGTGCCACCAGCAGGATTCCAGAGGCCCCGCAGTATTTT
CATSRIPEAPQYF
>TRBD2|NA|TRBV7-2|TRBJ2-7
TGTGCCAGCAGCTCCGTCGGGACTAGCGGAGGATACGAGCAGTACTTC
CASSSVGTSGGYEQYF
>NA|NA|TRBV3-1/TRBV3-2|TRBJ1-3
TGTGCCAGCAGCCAAGGATCAATCCGATCCCTAGGGACTTCTGGAAACACCATATATTTT
CASSQGSIRSLGTSGNTIYF
>TRBD2|NA|TRBV10-2|TRBJ2-5
TGCGCCAGCAGTGAAGTAGCGGGGTTTCAAGAGACCCAGTACTTC
CASSEVAGFQETQYF
>NA|once|TRBV3-1/TRBV3-2|TRBJ1-6
TGTGCCAGCAGCCCCACAGGAGCTTCACCCCTCCACTTT
CASSPTGASPLHF
>TRBD1|once|TRBV18|TRBJ1-3
TGTGCCAGCTCACTCCGGGACAGGGACGGCACCATATATTTT
CASSLRDRDGTIYF
>NA|few|TRBV18|TRBJ1-5
TGTGCCAGCTCTCTGGGGAGGCGGCCCCAGCATTTT
CASSLGRRPQHF
>TRBD1|NA|TRBV4-1|TRBJ2-2
TGCGCCAGCAGCGGACCGGGACAGGGTTCCAACACCGGGGAGCTGTTTTTT
CASSGPGQGSNTGELFF
>TRBD2|NA|TRBV7-9|TRBJ2-7
TGTGCCAGCAGCTCCCGAGGTAGCGGGGTATACGAGCAGTACTTC
CASSSRGSGVYEQYF
>TRBD1|NA|TRBV5-4|TRBJ2-7
TGTGCCAGCAGTAAAGGGACAGTCAACTCCTACGAGCAGTACTTC
CASSKGTVNSYEQYF
>TRBD1|NA|TRBV3-1/TRBV3-2|TRBJ1-2
TGTGCCAGCAGCCAAAAGGGGGCGTATGGCTACACCTTC
CASSQKGAYGYTF
>NA|NA|TRBV2|TRBJ1-3
TGTGCCAGCAGCTACGTCAGGGCAGACACCATATATTTT
CASSYVRADTIYF
>NA|NA|TRBV27|TRBJ2-3
TGTGCCAGCACACGTACAGGGAATTATGAAGATACGCAGTATTTT
CASTRTGNYEDTQYF
>NA|once|TRBV27|TRBJ2-7
TGTGCCAGCAGCCCAATGGGGGGGCCGTCCTACGAGCAGTACTTC
CASSPMGGPSYEQYF
>NA|NA|TRBV5-4|TRBJ2-7
TGTGCCAGCAGCCTTACAGGGAGTCCCTACGAGCAGTACTTC
CASSLTGSPYEQYF
>TRBD1|NA|TRBV29-1|TRBJ2-5
TGCAGCGTTTCCGGGACAGGGGGTTCTCGAGAGACCCAGTACTTC
CSVSGTGGSRETQYF
>NA|NA|TRBV6-5|TRBJ1-1
TGTGCCAGCGGCGGGGGGCGCGTAGCTTTCTTT
CASGGGRVAFF
>NA|NA|TRBV7-9|TRBJ2-1
TGTGCCAGCAGCAGAGATGGTGAGCAGTTCTTC
CASSRDGEQFF
>NA|once|TRBV5-6|TRBJ2-5
TGTGCCAGCAGCTTGGAGGTGGTAACCGGGACAAAGAAAGAGACCCAGTACTTC
CASSLEVVTGTKKETQYF
>TRBD2|NA|TRBV3-1/TRBV3-2|TRBJ2-7
TGTGCCAGCAGTTCGGGGGGGTCAGACCCCTACGAGCAGTACTTC
CASSSGGSDPYEQYF
>NA|NA|TRBV7-9|TRBJ1-6
TGTGCCAGCAGCTTCGGACAGTTAAATTCACCCCTCCACTTT
CASSFGQLNSPLHF
>NA|NA|TRBV6-6|TRBJ1-6
TGTGCCAGCAGACCCCAGGGTTATATGGATTCACCCCTCCACTTT
CASRPQGYMDSPLHF
>NA|once|TRBV5-5|TRBJ2-7
TGTGCCAGCAGATCGCCTTTGAGAGAGCAGTACTTC
CASRSPLREQYF
>NA|NA|TRBV28|TRBJ1-5
TGTGCCAGCAGTCCCCCAGGGAAGGTTCAGCCCCAGCATTTT
CASSPPGKVQPQHF
>NA|NA|TRBV3-1/TRBV3-2|TRBJ2-7
TGTGCCAGCAGCCAAGAATATAGTCCACGGGGAACCTACGAGCAGTACTTC
CASSQEYSPRGTYEQYF
>TRBD1|NA|TRBV5-4|TRBJ1-3
TGTGCCAGCAGCCGGGACAGTAGCTCTGGAAACACCATATATTTT
CASSRDSSSGNTIYF
>NA|NA|TRBV19|TRBJ1-5
TGTGCCAGTAGTATACTAGGGGCCGGGCAGCCCCAGCATTTT
CASSILGAGQPQHF
>TRBD1|once|TRBV6-2/TRBV6-3|TRBJ1-6
TGTGCCAGCAGTACAGGGGGTAATTCACCCCTCCACTTT
CASSTGGNSPLHF
>NA|NA|TRBV2|TRBJ1-4
TGTGCCAGCAGTTCGCAAAGGGCGGGTGAAAAACTGTTTTTT
CASSSQRAGEKLFF
>NA|NA|TRBV6-1|TRBJ1-2
TGTGCCAGCAGTGAAGTCTGGTCGGGAGCTAACTATGGCTACACCTTC
CASSEVWSGANYGYTF
>NA|NA|TRBV4-3|TRBJ1-2
TGCGCCAGCAGCCCGTCCTTTATCGGGGGGCTGTACTATGGCTACACCTTC
CASSPSFIGGLYYGYTF
>NA|many|TRBV10-1|TRBJ1-5
TGCGCCAGCAGCCCCGGGAAGGCCGGCAATCAGCCCCAGCATTTT
CASSPGKAGNQPQHF
>TRBD1|NA|TRBV3-1/TRBV3-2|TRBJ1-6
TGTGCCAGCAGCCCCCGGACAGGGGGACCTAATTCACCCCTCCACTTT
CASSPRTGGPNSPLHF
>NA|NA|TRBV28|TRBJ2-5
TGTGCCAGCAGCCGAGCGGGTGGTAGGGAGACCCAGTACTTC
CASSRAGGRETQYF